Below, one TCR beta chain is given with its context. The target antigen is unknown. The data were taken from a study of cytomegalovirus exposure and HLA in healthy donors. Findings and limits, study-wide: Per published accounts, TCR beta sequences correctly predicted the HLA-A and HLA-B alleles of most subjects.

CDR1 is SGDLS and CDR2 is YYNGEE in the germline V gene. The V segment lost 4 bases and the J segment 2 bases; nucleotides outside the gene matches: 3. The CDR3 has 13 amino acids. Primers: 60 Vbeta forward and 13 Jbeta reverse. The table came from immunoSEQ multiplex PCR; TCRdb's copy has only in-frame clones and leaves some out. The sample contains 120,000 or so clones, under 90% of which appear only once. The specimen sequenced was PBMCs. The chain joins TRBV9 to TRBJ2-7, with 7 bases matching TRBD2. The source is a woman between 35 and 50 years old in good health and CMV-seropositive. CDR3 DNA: TGTGCCAGCAGCCCAGCGGGAACCTACGAGCAGTACTTC. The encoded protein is CASSPAGTYEQYF.